The entry below gives a single T cell receptor (beta chain) sequence along with its context. Its antigen is still unknown. The data are from a study of cytomegalovirus exposure and HLA in healthy donors. Study conclusions and caveats: In vitro confirmation showed three CMV-associated chains to be CMV antigen specific.

The PCR made use of 60 Vbeta and 13 Jbeta primers. Sequenced by immunoSEQ multiplex PCR; TCRdb stores in-frame clones only, minus some. The sample yields about 140,000 clones, 80% seen once. The V gene end was trimmed by 4 bases and the J gene end by 7 bases; junction bases not matched to a gene: 7. This CDR3 spans 14 amino acids. CDR1 and CDR2 (germline): WSHSY, SAAADI. Sequencing used PBMCs. The sequence was obtained from a man between 40 and 49 years old in good health and CMV-seronegative. V gene TRBV10-2 combines with J gene TRBJ1-5; TRBD1 agrees at 7 bases. CDR3 residues: CASSGRGGEQPQHF. CDR3 DNA: TGCGCCAGCAGTGGCAGAGGGGGCGAGCAGCCCCAGCATTTT.